Presented here are 14 T cell receptor beta chains from one specimen sequenced in a study of blood T cell repertoires in COVID-19. TCRdb keeps only in-frame clones here, not all; method: immunoSEQ multiplex PCR. This table holds about 120,000 clones, about 89% found once. Sequencing used peripheral blood. These receptors came from a human donor with acute or convalescent COVID-19. The donor label of this sample is uncertain.

The gene calls are TRBV9 and TRBJ2-7; D may be TRBD2 (5 bases). CDR3 length: 17 residues. V was clipped by 1 base and J by 6 bases, with 23 bases between them. Germline-derived CDR1 and CDR2 are SGDLS and YYNGEE. CDR3: CASSVLPNPQRGSEQYF. CDR3 in DNA: TGTGCCAGCAGCGTACTACCAAACCCCCAAAGAGGGAGCGAGCAGTACTTC.

This clone was detected a few times. The chain combines TRBV7-9 with TRBJ1-5, with D possibly TRBD1 on 6 matching bases. This CDR3 region has 15 residues. Germline CDR1 and CDR2: SEHNR and FQNEAQ (reference sequence). Trimming cost V 9 bases and J 2 bases, with 17 bases left between them. In DNA form, the CDR3 reads TGTGCCAGTTCCCAGGGGAGCCTGGGCAATCAGCCCCAGCATTTT. Translation: CASSQGSLGNQPQHF.

The J gene is TRBJ2-5, the V gene TRBV18; weak D call: TRBD2 (6 bases). Germline CDR1 and CDR2: KGHSH and LQKENI. V lost 8 bases and J lost 1, with 11 bases in between. The CDR3 runs to 13 residues. The CDR3 protein is CASTGTSQETQYF. In nucleotides, the CDR3 is TGTGCCAGCACGGGGACTTCCCAAGAGACCCAGTACTTC.

V gene TRBV28 combines with J gene TRBJ1-2; the D gene is possibly TRBD1 (6 bases). Between the trimmed V and J ends, which lost 9 bases and 4 bases, there was a span of 21 bases. Germline V gives CDR1 MDHEN, CDR2 SYDVKM. This CDR3 is 15 amino acids long. The CDR3 DNA sequence: TGTGCCAGTACCACCACGCCAGGGACACCCTATGGCTACACCTTC. It specifies CASTTTPGTPYGYTF.

J is TRBJ1-2 and V is TRBV7-9; possibly TRBD1 for D (6 bases). Germline V gene data show CDR1 as SEHNR and CDR2 as FQNEAQ (reference sequence). Trimming shortened V by 4 bases and J by 7 bases, and 19 bases separated the two germline ends. The CDR3 has 15 amino acids. In nucleotides, the CDR3 is TGTGCCAGCAGCTCAGCTGGACAGCTCCCTTTTGGCTACACCTTC. Translation gives CASSSAGQLPFGYTF.

The rearrangement joins TRBV27 to TRBJ2-6, with 7 bases matching TRBD1. Germline V lookup: CDR1 MNHEY, CDR2 SMNVEV (reference sequence). Trimming cost V 5 bases and J 2 bases; bases outside gene matches: 9. The CDR3 has 17 residues. For the CDR3, the DNA is TGTGCCAGCAGTCTCAGACAGGGTTGGACTGGGGCCAACGTCCTGACTTTC. Its protein product is CASSLRQGWTGANVLTF.

The chain couples TRBV27 to TRBJ1-4; 7 nucleotides align to TRBD1. Germline V lookup: CDR1 MNHEY, CDR2 SMNVEV (reference sequence). This CDR3 has 14 residues. The trim removed 5 bases at V and 8 bases at J, leaving 8 bases unmatched. The chain's CDR3 is CASSKSGQYEKLFF. CDR3 coding DNA: TGTGCCAGCAGTAAGTCGGGACAGTACGAAAAACTGTTTTTT.

This chain links TRBV29-1 with TRBJ1-1; D not certain. The germline V gene encodes CDR1 SQVTM and CDR2 ANQGSEA. The CDR3 loop spans 12 amino acids. Trimming removed 7 bases from V and 3 bases from J, with 12 bases in between. CDR3 sequence reads: CSGRVRDTEAFF. For the CDR3, the DNA is TGCAGCGGGAGGGTGAGGGACACTGAAGCTTTCTTT.

Note on this clone: Germline and junction disagree at one end, which may indicate a read error. The same CDR3 is also encoded by other DNA sequences in this sample. In DNA form, the CDR3 reads TGTGCCAGTAGCTGGGGACAGAGGTACCAAGAGACCCAGTACTTC. Amino acids: CASSWGQRYQETQYF. The V and J genes are TRBV7-2 and TRBJ2-5, with 7 bases that match TRBD1. The CDR3 consists of 15 residues. The germline CDR1 and CDR2 sequences are SGHTA and FQGNSA.

The chain has TRBV18 and TRBJ1-6; 9 nucleotides line up with TRBD1. The CDR3 totals 15 residues. Per germline, CDR1 KGHSH and CDR2 LQKENI. V lost 5 bases to trimming and J lost 7 bases; unmatched junction nucleotides: 6. The CDR3 nucleotides are TGTGCCAGCTCAAGTCGGACAGGGGAAAATTCACCCCTCCACTTT. This encodes CASSSRTGENSPLHF.

The gene calls are TRBV18 and TRBJ1-3; D gene ambiguous. The germline V gene encodes CDR1 KGHSH and CDR2 LQKENI. This CDR3 has 15 amino acids. The V end lost 0 bases, the J end lost 4 bases, and 10 bases lay between the germline ends. The CDR3 nucleotides read TGTGCCAGCTCACCACCGGAAAGGCGGGGAAACACCATATATTTT. Translated, it gives CASSPPERRGNTIYF.

This chain joins TRBV28 and TRBJ2-7; 8 nucleotides align to TRBD2. The CDR3 runs 13 residues. Germline trimming cut 5 bases from V and 2 bases from J; bases unmatched to any gene: 2. The germline gives CDR1 MDHEN, CDR2 SYDVKM. The CDR3 region is CASSAGGAYEQYF. CDR3 DNA sequence: TGTGCCAGCAGTGCCGGGGGGGCCTACGAGCAGTACTTC.

This clone has a single count. V usage is TRBV11-1 and J usage is TRBJ1-4; D unresolved. The CDR3 covers 12 residues. Germline V gene lookup returns CDR1 SGHAT and CDR2 FQDESV (reference sequence). V lost 0 bases, J lost 8 bases, and 4 bases lay in between. The CDR3 DNA sequence: TGTGCCAGCAGCTTAGCGGGCGAAAAACTGTTTTTT. It is translated as CASSLAGEKLFF.

The chain couples TRBV27 to TRBJ2-2; D gene uncertain. The germline V gene has CDR1 MNHEY and CDR2 SMNVEV (reference sequence). This CDR3 region has 12 residues. V was clipped by 3 bases and J by 5 bases, with 4 bases between them. CDR3 loop: CASSFRTGELFF. CDR3 bases: TGTGCCAGCAGTTTTCGTACCGGGGAGCTGTTTTTT.